A single sample gave rise to the 22 T cell receptor beta chains below, sequenced in a study of blood T cell repertoires in COVID-19. Assay used: immunoSEQ multiplex PCR; TCRdb lists only in-frame clones, some missing. The sample carries around 150,000 clones, 79% recorded once. Sequenced input: peripheral blood. These TCRs come from a man in his fifties or sixties with active or convalescent COVID-19.

The V gene is TRBV28, the J gene TRBJ2-7; 7 nucleotides align to TRBD1. Per germline, CDR1 MDHEN and CDR2 SYDVKM. V gave up 5 bases and J gave up 2 bases; unmatched junction bases: 15. This CDR3 has 17 residues. The CDR3 spells CASSQLPSGTATYEQYF. The CDR3 DNA sequence: TGTGCCAGCAGTCAACTCCCCTCCGGGACAGCGACCTACGAGCAGTACTTC.

The rearrangement links TRBV19 to TRBJ2-5; 7 bases line up with TRBD1. Germline V lookup: CDR1 LNHDA, CDR2 SQIVND (reference sequence). V lost 10 bases and J lost 5; bases outside the gene matches: 10. The CDR3 is 13 residues long. DNA of the CDR3: TGTGCCACTTCGACAGGGAAGGACGAGACCCAGTACTTC. It codes for CATSTGKDETQYF.

The V call is TRBV2, the J call TRBJ2-1; a possible D gene is TRBD1 (7 bases). The ends were cut back, 3 bases at V and 11 bases at J, with 17 bases in the middle. CDR3 length equals 14 residues. CDR1 and CDR2 from the germline V gene are SNHLY and FYNNEI. The CDR3 sequence is CASSDGQGGPQQFF. CDR3 in DNA: TGTGCCAGCAGTGATGGGCAGGGGGGTCCCCAGCAGTTCTTC.

The V gene is TRBV24-1, the J gene TRBJ2-3, with D tentatively TRBD1 (6 bases). Germline lookup yields CDR1 KGHDR and CDR2 SFDVKD. This CDR3 is built from 15 residues. The germline V and J ends were trimmed by 5 bases and 2 bases, with 13 bases remaining between them. Here the CDR3 reads CATSAGAGVTDTQYF. The CDR3 bases are TGTGCCACCAGTGCGGGCGCAGGGGTCACAGATACGCAGTATTTT.

V and J are TRBV10-3 and TRBJ2-1, with D maybe TRBD1 (8 bases). The CDR3 is 14 amino acids. V shed 10 bases and J shed 5 bases, with 18 bases lying between them. CDR1 ENHRY and CDR2 SYGVKD come from the germline V gene. CDR3 protein: CATLGQGGDNEQFF. The CDR3 nucleotides are TGTGCCACCCTCGGACAGGGAGGGGACAATGAGCAGTTCTTC.

This clone has a count of ten or more. The chain links TRBV28 to TRBJ2-7; D call uncertain. The CDR3 is made up of 13 amino acids. V lost 2 bases and J 6 bases, leaving 11 bases between the germline ends. Per germline, CDR1 MDHEN and CDR2 SYDVKM. The CDR3 coding sequence is TGTGCCAGCAGTTTACTTATGACAACCGAGCAGTACTTC. Its translation: CASSLLMTTEQYF.

This chain links TRBV18 with TRBJ2-1; no clear D. The germline V gene encodes CDR1 KGHSH and CDR2 LQKENI. V was shortened by 6 bases and J by 0 bases, with 15 bases between the two germline ends. This CDR3 spans 16 amino acids. The CDR3 coding sequence is TGTGCCAGCTCGCCTGCCGGGTTGAGCTCCTACAATGAGCAGTTCTTC. It codes for CASSPAGLSSYNEQFF.

CDR3 sequence: CATSIGRDSYNSPLHF. For the CDR3, the DNA is TGTGCCACCAGCATTGGCCGGGACAGCTATAATTCACCCCTCCACTTT. The chain carries TRBV15 and TRBJ1-6, with 7 positions matching TRBD1. CDR1 is LNHNV, CDR2 YYDKDF, per germline (reference sequence). Trimming removed 4 bases from V and 3 bases from J; junction bases left unmatched: 6. The CDR3 has 16 residues.

The chain couples TRBV18 to TRBJ1-1; D unresolved. The CDR3 consists of 18 residues. Between the trimmed V and J ends, which lost 3 bases and 1 base, there was a span of 21 bases. Looked up from germline, CDR1 is KGHSH and CDR2 is LQKENI. The CDR3 sequence: CASSPRTHSAGENTEAFF. The CDR3 coding sequence is TGTGCCAGCTCACCCAGAACACACTCCGCCGGGGAGAACACTGAAGCTTTCTTT.

DNA of the CDR3: TGTGCCAGCAGCCAAGAATCGTCAGGGACTACCACCAATGAGCAGTTCTTC. As protein: CASSQESSGTTTNEQFF. V usage is TRBV4-2 and J usage is TRBJ2-1; TRBD2 matches 7 bases. Germline V gene data show CDR1 as LGHNA and CDR2 as YNFKEQ. The trim removed 0 bases at V and 6 bases at J, leaving 11 bases unmatched. This CDR3 has 17 residues.

The chain has TRBV28 and TRBJ2-7; D is perhaps TRBD2 (6 bases). Germline loops: CDR1 MDHEN, CDR2 SYDVKM. V was cut by 5 bases and J by 0 bases, with 14 bases left in between. The CDR3 has 15 amino acids. The CDR3 here is CASSGLRGSSYEQYF. CDR3 coding DNA: TGTGCCAGCAGTGGTTTGCGGGGTAGCTCCTACGAGCAGTACTTC.

The chain uses TRBV30 and TRBJ1-2; possible D gene TRBD1, 5 bases. Per germline, CDR1 GTSNPN and CDR2 SVGIG (reference sequence). V was clipped by 1 base and J by 4 bases, with 7 bases between them. The CDR3 consists of 12 residues. In nucleotides, the CDR3 is TGTGCCTGGAGTGGGGGGGGCTATGGCTACACCTTC. Its protein is CAWSGGGYGYTF.

The chain uses TRBV9 and TRBJ2-5; unclear D gene. Trimming removed 2 bases from V and 5 bases from J, with 16 bases in between. Germline CDR1 is SGDLS and CDR2 is YYNGEE. The length of the CDR3 is 15 residues. The CDR3 reads CASSVAPLPLETQYF. Written as DNA, the CDR3 is TGTGCCAGCAGCGTGGCCCCCCTCCCGTTGGAGACCCAGTACTTC.

The gene calls are TRBV11-2 and TRBJ1-5; TRBD1 is a possible D gene (6 bases). CDR1 is SGHAT, CDR2 FQNNGV, per germline. The CDR3 covers 13 residues. The V and J ends lost 5 bases and 4 bases respectively, with 9 bases between them. Written as DNA, the CDR3 is TGTGCCAGCAGCCGGGACACAAATCAGCCCCAGCATTTT. Protein sequence: CASSRDTNQPQHF.

This chain joins TRBV9 and TRBJ2-1; no clear D. CDR3 length: 17 residues. Between the trimmed V and J ends, which lost 0 bases and 0 bases, there was a span of 13 bases. CDR1 SGDLS and CDR2 YYNGEE come from the germline V gene. This chain's CDR3 is CASSVASSVSSYNEQFF. Here the CDR3 DNA reads TGTGCCAGCAGCGTAGCCTCCTCGGTGTCCTCCTACAATGAGCAGTTCTTC.

The chain recombines TRBV11-2 with TRBJ2-1; maybe TRBD2 (6 bases). Deletions cut 3 bases from V and 8 bases from J, with 29 bases between. This CDR3 spans 19 amino acids. CDR1 and CDR2 from the germline V gene are SGHAT and FQNNGV. CDR3 sequence reads: CASSFGREFVAAPWDEQFF. The CDR3 DNA is TGTGCCAGCAGCTTTGGCAGGGAGTTTGTAGCGGCCCCCTGGGATGAGCAGTTCTTC.

The chain uses TRBV12-5 and TRBJ1-4, with TRBD1 matching 7 bases. CDR1 is LGHNT, CDR2 FRNRAP, per germline. The CDR3 totals 19 residues. Losses at the gene ends were 2 bases for V and 0 bases for J; bases not matched to a gene: 12. The CDR3 nucleotides read TGTGCTAGTGGTTTGTTCAGACAGGGCGGAAGGGCAACTAATGAAAAACTGTTTTTT. Its protein is CASGLFRQGGRATNEKLFF.

This rearrangement joins TRBV27 to TRBJ2-7; 11 bases are shared with TRBD2. Germline values: CDR1 MNHEY, CDR2 SMNVEV (reference sequence). This CDR3 has 16 amino acids. The V segment lost 6 bases and the J segment 5 bases; nucleotides outside the gene matches: 12. CDR3 in amino acids: CASRRGAGTSGHEQYF. The CDR3 region has the DNA TGTGCCAGCAGACGCGGCGCCGGGACTAGCGGCCACGAGCAGTACTTC.

To note about this clone: Distinct nucleotide sequences in the sample also encode this CDR3. The chain is built from TRBV18 and TRBJ2-5, with 9 bases fitting TRBD1. Trimming removed 3 bases from V and 2 bases from J; junction bases left unmatched: 1. CDR1 is KGHSH, CDR2 LQKENI, per germline. CDR3 size: 14 residues. CDR3 region: CASSPDRGQETQYF. CDR3 in DNA: TGTGCCAGCTCACCGGACAGGGGACAAGAGACCCAGTACTTC.

J is TRBJ2-3 and V is TRBV5-4; 10 bases map to TRBD2. The CDR3 extends over 14 amino acids. Trimming at V came to 4 bases and at J to 1 base, leaving 0 bases not matched to a gene. Germline CDR1 reads SGHNT; CDR2 reads YYREEE (reference sequence). This CDR3 reads CASSGTSGTDTQYF. CDR3 bases: TGTGCCAGCAGCGGGACTAGCGGCACAGATACGCAGTATTTT.

The J gene is TRBJ2-2, the V gene TRBV2, with 8 bases matching TRBD2. The CDR3 covers 16 residues. Germline loops: CDR1 SNHLY, CDR2 FYNNEI. The ends lost 6 bases at V and 1 base at J; junction bases unmatched: 7. The CDR3 DNA is TGTGCCAGCAGCCCTGGACTAGCAGTGAACACCGGGGAGCTGTTTTTT. Its protein is CASSPGLAVNTGELFF.

The chain employs TRBV4-2 and TRBJ2-3; 9 bases line up with TRBD2. Per the germline V gene, CDR1 is LGHNA and CDR2 is YNFKEQ. The V and J ends lost 0 bases and 4 bases, in that order; junction bases with no gene match: 5. This CDR3 comprises 16 residues. This chain's CDR3 is CASSQEASGAADTQYF. Here the CDR3 DNA reads TGTGCCAGCAGCCAAGAGGCTAGCGGGGCAGCAGATACGCAGTATTTT.